This T cell receptor (beta chain) was profiled in a study of T cells in Graves' hyperthyroidism and ophthalmopathy. For the study at large: It was at initial diagnosis, before any treatment, that peripheral blood was collected.

The CDR3 extends over 16 amino acids. V dropped 6 bases and J dropped 2 bases, with 18 bases sitting between them. This clonotype was counted at least ten times. RNA transcripts served as the template for amplifying TCR beta CDR3 regions. The HTBI primer set served for first-round RT-PCR of the TCR CDR3. TCRdb itself ran the multiplex PCR reads through MiXCR, one entry per CDR3 protein. The sample holds around 570,000 distinct CDR3 sequences, 15% to 20% seen once. Isolation of PBMCs was performed on about 10 ml fresh peripheral blood. Sample: blood. The J gene is TRBJ2-3, the V gene TRBV12-3 or TRBV12-4, with unresolved D. This TCR came from a man aged 35-49 years with Graves' ophthalmopathy. CDR3 DNA sequence: TGTGCCAGCAGGCCCAGGAAAGACGAACCCACAGATACGCAGTATTTT. This translates into CASRPRKDEPTDTQYF.